This TCR beta chain was retrieved from a study of PD-1 blockade in classical Hodgkin lymphoma. Described time point: cycle 4 day 1 (C4D1), after around six weeks of nivolumab. Every patient was affected by relapse after autologous stem cell transplantation, while exposure to brentuximab vedotin was not uniform. Assay used: immunoSEQ multiplex PCR; TCRdb lists only in-frame clones, some missing. In the table there are more than 90,000 clones, more than 70% of which are singletons. Germline V gene sequence: CDR1 SNHLY, CDR2 FYNNEI. There are 15 residues in the CDR3. V gave up 5 bases and J gave up 4 bases; unmatched junction bases: 5.

The sample was peripheral blood mononuclear cells (PBMCs), taken before the fourth cycle of nivolumab. The sequence derives from a human donor with classical Hodgkin lymphoma. The V gene is TRBV2, the J gene TRBJ1-5; 10 nucleotides agree with TRBD1. This chain's CDR3 is CASSRPGQGNQPQHF. The CDR3 region has the DNA TGTGCCAGCAGTAGACCGGGACAGGGGAATCAGCCCCAGCATTTT.